The source of this TCR beta chain is a study of vaccination effects on CD4 cells after COVID-19. A note on this clone: The antigen remains undetermined.

Before sequencing took place, the ViraFEST assay used viral peptide pools to expand antigen-specific CD4+ T cells. Following 10 days of culture, CD4+ T cells were isolated. Participants received two doses of either the BNT162b2 or mRNA-1273 vaccine. The repertoire was sequenced with immunoSEQ multiplex PCR; TCRdb's copy has only in-frame clones and lacks some. The sample has fewer than 40,000 clones, approximately 82% seen once; the top ten hold just under 2%. Trimming removed 4 bases at V and 0 bases at J, with 12 bases between. CDR1 is LGHDT and CDR2 is YNNKEL in the germline V gene (reference sequence). The CDR3 runs to 15 residues.

This clonotype was obtained from a human donor who received a COVID-19 vaccine. Some clones in this sample may be carry-over from other donors' samples. This specimen consisted of CD4+ T cells from PBMCs cultured with HCoV-NL63 spike peptides, obtained after COVID-19 vaccination. This chain uses TRBV3-1 (or the pseudogene TRBV3-2) with TRBJ2-5; TRBD1 might be the D (5 bases). This chain's CDR3 is CASSPRAAYQETQYF. The CDR3 DNA is TGTGCCAGCAGCCCCAGGGCCGCATACCAAGAGACCCAGTACTTC.